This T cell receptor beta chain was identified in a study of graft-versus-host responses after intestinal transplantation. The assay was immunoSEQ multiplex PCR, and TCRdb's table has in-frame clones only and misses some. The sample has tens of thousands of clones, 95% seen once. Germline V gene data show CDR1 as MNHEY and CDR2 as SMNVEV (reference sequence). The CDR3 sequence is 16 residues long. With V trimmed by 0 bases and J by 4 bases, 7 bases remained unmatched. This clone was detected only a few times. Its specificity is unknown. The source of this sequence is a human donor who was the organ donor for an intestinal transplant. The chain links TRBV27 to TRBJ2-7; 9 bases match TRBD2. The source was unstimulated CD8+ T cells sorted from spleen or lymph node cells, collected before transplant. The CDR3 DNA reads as TGTGCCAGCAGTTTATCAAGCGCGGGGGGGGCGTACGAGCAGTACTTC. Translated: CASSLSSAGGAYEQYF.